These T cell receptor beta chains were read from a single sample in a study of blood T cells in healthy people across ages. Using its own MiXCR run on the 5' RACE reads, TCRdb lists one record per CDR3 protein. Of approximately 1,000,000 distinct CDR3 sequences detected, 40% to 55% appear once; the ten largest clones hold approximately 17%. The sequencing sample was made of blood. Every receptor here comes from a woman aged 55 to 70 in good health. The CDR3 runs from the conserved cysteine through the conserved F or W. Each record gives: D gene, J gene, V gene, clone size, CDR3 DNA, CDR3 protein. A D gene is named only where the DNA matches it firmly. The listing skips clone size in some rows; elsewhere it reads once, few, many or a size class.

. | TRBJ1-4 | TRBV9 | . | TGTGCCAGCAAAGGGCTTGGGGACGGACTGTTTTTT | CASKGLGDGLFF
. | TRBJ2-3 | TRBV6-1 | . | TGTGCCAGCATTCCCGTTGATACAGGCGCCGGGACAGATACGCAGTATTTT | CASIPVDTGAGTDTQYF
TRBD1 | TRBJ1-5 | TRBV4-1 | few | TGCGCCAGCAGCCAAACAGGGGGATTGGATCAGCCCCAGCATTTT | CASSQTGGLDQPQHF
TRBD2 | TRBJ2-5 | TRBV6-6 | once | TGTGCCAGCAGAAAACTAGCGGGAGAAGAGACCCAGTACTTC | CASRKLAGEETQYF
TRBD1 | TRBJ2-5 | TRBV11-1 | few | TGTGCCAGCAGCCCCCCCACAGGGGGCGTATGGCAAGAGACCCAGTACTTC | CASSPPTGGVWQETQYF
. | TRBJ2-2 | TRBV6-5 | . | TGTGCCAGCTACGGCGGGGACACCGGGGAGCTGTTTTTT | CASYGGDTGELFF
. | TRBJ2-1 | TRBV7-3 | few | TGTGCCAGCAGCTTCACCGACGATAATGAGCAGTTCTTC | CASSFTDDNEQFF
TRBD2 | TRBJ2-7 | TRBV15 | . | TGTGCCACCAGCCGGGGGGGACTAAGCTCCTACGAGCAGTACTTC | CATSRGGLSSYEQYF
TRBD1 | TRBJ2-2 | TRBV20-1 | . | TGCAGTGCTAGGGTTGCGACAGGGCCTAACACCAGGGAGCTGTTTTTT | CSARVATGPNTRELFF
TRBD2 | TRBJ2-1 | TRBV12-5 | . | TGTGCTAGTGGCTTAGCGGGAGGAACATCCAATGAGCAGTTCTTC | CASGLAGGTSNEQFF
TRBD1 | TRBJ2-4 | TRBV5-1 | few | TGCGCCAGCAGCTTCACGGGACAGGAAAACATTCAGTACTTC | CASSFTGQENIQYF
. | TRBJ2-3 | TRBV12-3/TRBV12-4 | . | TGTGCCAGCAGGGTCGCTATGAGTAGCACAGATACGCAGTATTTT | CASRVAMSSTDTQYF
TRBD1 | TRBJ2-7 | TRBV7-9 | few | TGTGCCAGCACTAAGACAGGGGCAACATACGAGCAGTACTTC | CASTKTGATYEQYF
. | TRBJ1-5 | TRBV20-1 | . | TGCAGTGCTAGAGAGCCCCTAGAATATAGCAATCAGCCCCAGCATTTT | CSAREPLEYSNQPQHF
. | TRBJ2-3 | TRBV29-1 | . | TGCAGCGTTGTCGGGGGAAGGGGGGGCATAGATACGCAGTATTTT | CSVVGGRGGIDTQYF
. | TRBJ2-1 | TRBV5-6 | . | TGTGCCAGCAGCATAGCGCGGGATGAGCAGTTCTTC | CASSIARDEQFF
. | TRBJ2-7 | TRBV7-3 | . | TGTGCCAGCAGCTGGGGCCCTTCCTCCTACGAGCAGTACTTC | CASSWGPSSYEQYF
. | TRBJ1-6 | TRBV20-1 | few | TGCAGTGCTAGGGATCCCCCCGATTCACCCCTCCACTTT | CSARDPPDSPLHF
TRBD1 | TRBJ1-4 | TRBV4-2 | once | TGTGCCAGCAGCAATGGGACAGGGATCGATGAAAAACTGTTTTTT | CASSNGTGIDEKLFF
TRBD2 | TRBJ2-7 | TRBV9 | . | TGTGCCAGCAGCGTAGGGTCGGGACTAGCGGACTACGAGCAGTACTTC | CASSVGSGLADYEQYF
. | TRBJ2-5 | TRBV2 | . | TGTGCCAGCAGTGTGGTAGCTCGAGAGACCCAGTACTTC | CASSVVARETQYF
. | TRBJ2-3 | TRBV6-5 | few | TGTGCCAGCAGCCGAGCGGGACCAGGGGGGGATACGCAGTATTTT | CASSRAGPGGDTQYF
. | TRBJ2-2 | TRBV3-1 | . | TGTGCCAGCACCCTGGGGCACGGGGCCGGGGAGCTGTTTTTT | CASTLGHGAGELFF
. | TRBJ1-1 | TRBV7-9 | . | TGTGCCAGCAGCTTAGTTGGAGCCAGGGGCAAGATGAACACTGAAGCTTTCTTT | CASSLVGARGKMNTEAFF
. | TRBJ2-1 | TRBV20-1 | . | TGCAGTGCTCGAGACACGGGGCGACAGCAGTTCTTC | CSARDTGRQQFF
TRBD2 | TRBJ2-1 | TRBV12-3/TRBV12-4 | . | TGTGCCAGCAGTTTAGGGACTAGCGGCCTCTCCTACAATGAGCAGTTCTTC | CASSLGTSGLSYNEQFF
. | TRBJ2-1 | TRBV7-9 | few | TGTGCCAGCAGCTTGAGGGTTGAGCAGTTCTTC | CASSLRVEQFF
. | TRBJ2-5 | TRBV27 | . | TGTGCCAGCCGGGGAGCCGTGGAGACCCAGTACTTC | CASRGAVETQYF
. | TRBJ2-1 | TRBV20-1 | many | TGCAGTGCCCACCCTGGGGTAGCCGGCCATGAGCAGTTCTTC | CSAHPGVAGHEQFF